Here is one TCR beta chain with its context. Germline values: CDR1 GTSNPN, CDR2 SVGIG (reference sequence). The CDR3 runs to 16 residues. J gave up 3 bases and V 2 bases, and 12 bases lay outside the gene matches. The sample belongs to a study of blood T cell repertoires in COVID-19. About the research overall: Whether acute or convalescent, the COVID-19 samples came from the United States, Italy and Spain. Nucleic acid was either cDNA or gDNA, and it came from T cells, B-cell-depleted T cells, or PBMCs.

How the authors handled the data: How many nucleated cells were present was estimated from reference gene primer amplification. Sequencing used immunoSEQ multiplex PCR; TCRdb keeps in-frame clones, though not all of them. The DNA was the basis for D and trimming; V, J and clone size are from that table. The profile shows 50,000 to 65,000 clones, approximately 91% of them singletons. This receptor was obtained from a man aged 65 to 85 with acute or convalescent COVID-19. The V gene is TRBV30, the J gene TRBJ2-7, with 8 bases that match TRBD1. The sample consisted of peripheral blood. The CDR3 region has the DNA TGTGCCTGGAGTTACTCCGGGACAGGAGGCAACTACGAGCAGTACTTC. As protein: CAWSYSGTGGNYEQYF. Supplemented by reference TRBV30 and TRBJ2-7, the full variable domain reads SQTIHQWPATLVQPVGSPLSLECTVEGTSNPNLYWYRQAAGRGLQLLFYSVGIGQISSEVPQNLSASRPQDRQFILSSKKLLLSDSGFYLCAWSYSGTGGNYEQYFGPGTRLTVT.